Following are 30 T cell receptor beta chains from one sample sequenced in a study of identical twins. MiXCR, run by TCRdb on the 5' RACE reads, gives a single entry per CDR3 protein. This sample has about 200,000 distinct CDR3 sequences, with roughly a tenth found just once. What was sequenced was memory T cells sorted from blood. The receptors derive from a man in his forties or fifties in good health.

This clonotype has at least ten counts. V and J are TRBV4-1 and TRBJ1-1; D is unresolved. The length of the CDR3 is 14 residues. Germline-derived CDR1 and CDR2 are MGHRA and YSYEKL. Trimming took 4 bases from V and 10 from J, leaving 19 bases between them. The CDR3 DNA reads TGCGCCAGCAGCCCCCTGAGGGATGACCTCTTAGCTTTCTTT. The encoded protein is CASSPLRDDLLAFF.

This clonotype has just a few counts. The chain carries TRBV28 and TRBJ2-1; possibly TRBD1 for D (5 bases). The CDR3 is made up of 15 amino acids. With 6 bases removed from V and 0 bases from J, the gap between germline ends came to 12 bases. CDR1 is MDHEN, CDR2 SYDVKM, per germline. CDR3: CASRARANSYNEQFF. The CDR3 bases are TGTGCCAGCAGGGCCAGGGCGAACTCCTACAATGAGCAGTTCTTC. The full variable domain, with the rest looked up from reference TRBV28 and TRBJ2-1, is DVKVTQSSRYLVKRTGEKVFLECVQDMDHENMFWYRQDPGLGLRLIYFSYDVKMKEKGDIPEGYSVSREKKERFSLILESASTNQTSMYLCASRARANSYNEQFFGPGTRLTVL.

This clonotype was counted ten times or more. CDR3 nucleotides: TGTGCCAGCAGTCCCCAGGGGGCGCTGAGCGAGCAGTACTTC. Protein product: CASSPQGALSEQYF. The gene calls are TRBV12-3 or TRBV12-4 and TRBJ2-7; 8 bases are a match to TRBD1. The CDR3 sequence is 14 residues long. With V trimmed by 5 bases and J by 6 bases, 9 bases remained unmatched.

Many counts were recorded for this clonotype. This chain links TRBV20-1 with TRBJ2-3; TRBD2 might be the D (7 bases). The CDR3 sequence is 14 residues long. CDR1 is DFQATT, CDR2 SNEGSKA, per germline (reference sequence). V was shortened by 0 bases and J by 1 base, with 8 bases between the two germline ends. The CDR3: CSAREGGGTDTQYF. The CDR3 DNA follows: TGCAGTGCTAGAGAAGGGGGGGGCACAGATACGCAGTATTTT.

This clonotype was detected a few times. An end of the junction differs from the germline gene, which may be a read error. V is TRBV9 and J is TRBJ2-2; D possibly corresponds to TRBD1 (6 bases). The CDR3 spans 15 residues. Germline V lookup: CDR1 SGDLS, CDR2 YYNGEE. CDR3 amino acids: CASSPLDRNPGELFF. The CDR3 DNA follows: TGTGCCAGCAGCCCGCTTGACAGGAACCCCGGGGAGCTGTTTTTT.

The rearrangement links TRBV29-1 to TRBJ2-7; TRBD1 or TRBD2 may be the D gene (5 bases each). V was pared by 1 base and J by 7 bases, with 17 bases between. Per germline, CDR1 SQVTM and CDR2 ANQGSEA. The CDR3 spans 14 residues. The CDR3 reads CSVEVQGPPGEQYF. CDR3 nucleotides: TGCAGCGTTGAAGTGCAGGGTCCCCCGGGGGAGCAGTACTTC.

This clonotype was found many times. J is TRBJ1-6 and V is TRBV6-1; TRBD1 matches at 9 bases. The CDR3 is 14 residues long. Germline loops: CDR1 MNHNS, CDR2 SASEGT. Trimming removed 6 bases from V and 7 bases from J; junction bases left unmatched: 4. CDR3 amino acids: CASSDRGGNSPLHF. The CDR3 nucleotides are TGTGCCAGCAGCGACAGGGGGGGAAATTCACCCCTCCACTTT.

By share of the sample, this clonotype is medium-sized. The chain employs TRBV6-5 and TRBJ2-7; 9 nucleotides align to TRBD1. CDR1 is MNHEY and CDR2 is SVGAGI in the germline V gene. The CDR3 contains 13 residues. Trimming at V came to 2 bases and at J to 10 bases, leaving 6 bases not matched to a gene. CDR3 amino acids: CASSYTGTGYQYF. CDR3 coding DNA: TGTGCCAGCAGTTACACCGGGACAGGGTATCAGTACTTC.

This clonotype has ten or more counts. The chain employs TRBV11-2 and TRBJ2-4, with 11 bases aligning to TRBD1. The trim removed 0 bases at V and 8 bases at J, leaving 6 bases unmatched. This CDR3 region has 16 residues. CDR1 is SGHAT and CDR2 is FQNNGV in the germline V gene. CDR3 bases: TGTGCCAGCAGCTTAGAGTATGGGACAGGGGGAGACATTCAGTACTTC. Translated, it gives CASSLEYGTGGDIQYF.

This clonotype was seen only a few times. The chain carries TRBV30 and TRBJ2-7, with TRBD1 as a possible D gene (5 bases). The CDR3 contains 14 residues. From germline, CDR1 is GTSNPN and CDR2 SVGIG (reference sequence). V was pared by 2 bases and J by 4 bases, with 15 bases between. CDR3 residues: CAWSSPREGYEQYF. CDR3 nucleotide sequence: TGTGCCTGGAGTTCCCCCAGGGAAGGATACGAGCAGTACTTC.

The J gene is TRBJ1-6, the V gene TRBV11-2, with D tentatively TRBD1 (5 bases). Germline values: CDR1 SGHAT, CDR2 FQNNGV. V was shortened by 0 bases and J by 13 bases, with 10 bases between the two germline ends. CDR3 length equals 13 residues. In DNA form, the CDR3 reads TGTGCCAGCAGCTTAGAACGGGGGACCCCCCTCCACTTT. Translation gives CASSLERGTPLHF.

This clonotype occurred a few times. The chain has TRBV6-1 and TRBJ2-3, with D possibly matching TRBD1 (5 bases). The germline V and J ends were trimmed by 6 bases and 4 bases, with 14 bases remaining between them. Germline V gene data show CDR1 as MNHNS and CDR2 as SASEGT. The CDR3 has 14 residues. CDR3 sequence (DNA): TGTGCCAGCAGCGCGACCCGCAGGGCAGATACGCAGTATTTT. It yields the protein CASSATRRADTQYF.

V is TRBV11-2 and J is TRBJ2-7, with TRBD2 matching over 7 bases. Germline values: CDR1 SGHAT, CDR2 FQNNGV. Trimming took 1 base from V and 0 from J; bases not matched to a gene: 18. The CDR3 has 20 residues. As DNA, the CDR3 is TGTGCCAGCAGCTTAGGTTTTGGGGCCACGCGGCGGGGGAGCTCCTACGAGCAGTACTTC. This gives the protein CASSLGFGATRRGSSYEQYF.

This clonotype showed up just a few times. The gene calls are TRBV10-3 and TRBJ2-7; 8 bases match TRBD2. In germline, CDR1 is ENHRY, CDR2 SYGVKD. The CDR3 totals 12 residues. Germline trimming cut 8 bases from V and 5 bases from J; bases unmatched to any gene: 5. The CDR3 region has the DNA TGTGCCATCGCGGGGGGCAGCGACGAGCAGTACTTC. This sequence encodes CAIAGGSDEQYF.

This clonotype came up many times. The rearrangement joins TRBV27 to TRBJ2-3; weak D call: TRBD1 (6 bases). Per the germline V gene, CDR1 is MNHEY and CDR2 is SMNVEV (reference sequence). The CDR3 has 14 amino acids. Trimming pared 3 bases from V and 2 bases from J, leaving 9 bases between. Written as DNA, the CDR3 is TGTGCCAGCAGTTTTCAGGGGCCCACAGATACGCAGTATTTT. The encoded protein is CASSFQGPTDTQYF.

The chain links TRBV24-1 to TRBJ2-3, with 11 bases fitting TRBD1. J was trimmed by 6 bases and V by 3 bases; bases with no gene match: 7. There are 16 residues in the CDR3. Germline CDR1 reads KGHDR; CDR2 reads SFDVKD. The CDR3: CATSDAAGTGGDTQYF. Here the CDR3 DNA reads TGTGCCACCAGTGATGCGGCCGGGACAGGGGGGGATACGCAGTATTTT.

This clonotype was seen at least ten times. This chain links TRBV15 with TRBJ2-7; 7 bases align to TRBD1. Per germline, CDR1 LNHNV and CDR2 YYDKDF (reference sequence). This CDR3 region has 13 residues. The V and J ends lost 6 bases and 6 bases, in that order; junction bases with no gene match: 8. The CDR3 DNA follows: TGTGCCACCAGGAGACAGGGCTTAGGCGAGCAGTACTTC. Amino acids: CATRRQGLGEQYF.

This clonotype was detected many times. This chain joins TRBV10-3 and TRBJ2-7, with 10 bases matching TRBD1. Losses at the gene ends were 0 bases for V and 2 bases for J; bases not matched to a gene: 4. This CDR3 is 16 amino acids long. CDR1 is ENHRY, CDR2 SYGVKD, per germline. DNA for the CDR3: TGTGCCATCAGTGAGTCGGTGGGGACAGGGGCCTACGAGCAGTACTTC. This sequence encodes CAISESVGTGAYEQYF.

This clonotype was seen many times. The CDR3 DNA is TGTGCCAGCAGTAGACAGGGGTCTGAGGTCACTGAAGCTTTCTTT. This translates into CASSRQGSEVTEAFF. V usage is TRBV6-1 and J usage is TRBJ1-1; 8 positions agree with TRBD1. Germline lookup yields CDR1 MNHNS and CDR2 SASEGT. The length of the CDR3 is 15 residues. Trimming took 5 bases from V and 4 from J; bases not matched to a gene: 9.

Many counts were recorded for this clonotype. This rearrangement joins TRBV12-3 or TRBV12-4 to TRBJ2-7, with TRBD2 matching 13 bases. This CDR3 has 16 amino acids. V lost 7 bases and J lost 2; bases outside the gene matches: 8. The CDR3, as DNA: TGTGCCAGCACCTCCTGGGGACTAGCGGGGACCTACGAGCAGTACTTC. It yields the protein CASTSWGLAGTYEQYF.

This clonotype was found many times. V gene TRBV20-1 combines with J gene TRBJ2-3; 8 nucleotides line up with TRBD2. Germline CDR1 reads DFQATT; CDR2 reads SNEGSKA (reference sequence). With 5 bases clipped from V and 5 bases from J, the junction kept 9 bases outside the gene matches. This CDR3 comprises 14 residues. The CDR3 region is CSADKAGALDTQYF. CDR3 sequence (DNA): TGCAGTGCTGATAAAGCGGGAGCCTTAGATACGCAGTATTTT.

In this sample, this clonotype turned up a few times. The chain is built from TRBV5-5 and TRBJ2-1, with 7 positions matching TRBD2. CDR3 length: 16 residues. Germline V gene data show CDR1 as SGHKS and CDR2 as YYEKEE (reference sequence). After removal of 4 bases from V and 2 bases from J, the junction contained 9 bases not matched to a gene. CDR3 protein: CASSVPSSGPYNEQFF. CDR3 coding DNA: TGTGCCAGCAGCGTGCCCTCTAGCGGACCCTACAATGAGCAGTTCTTC.

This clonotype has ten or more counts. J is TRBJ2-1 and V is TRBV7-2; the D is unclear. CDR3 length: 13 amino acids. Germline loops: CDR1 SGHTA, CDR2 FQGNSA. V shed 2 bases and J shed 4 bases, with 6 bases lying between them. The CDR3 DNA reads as TGTGCCAGCAGCTTAAACGGTTACAATGAGCAGTTCTTC. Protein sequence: CASSLNGYNEQFF.

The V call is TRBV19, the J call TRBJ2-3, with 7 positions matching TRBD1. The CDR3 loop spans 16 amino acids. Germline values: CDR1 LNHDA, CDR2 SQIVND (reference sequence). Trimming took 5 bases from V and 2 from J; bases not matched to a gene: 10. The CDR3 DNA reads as TGTGCCAGTAGTTACCCACAGGGGACAAACACAGATACGCAGTATTTT. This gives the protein CASSYPQGTNTDTQYF. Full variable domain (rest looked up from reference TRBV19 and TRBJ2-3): DGGITQSPKYLFRKEGQNVTLSCEQNLNHDAMYWYRQDPGQGLRLIYYSQIVNDFQKGDIAEGYSVSREKKESFPLTVTSAQKNPTAFYLCASSYPQGTNTDTQYFGPGTRLTVL.

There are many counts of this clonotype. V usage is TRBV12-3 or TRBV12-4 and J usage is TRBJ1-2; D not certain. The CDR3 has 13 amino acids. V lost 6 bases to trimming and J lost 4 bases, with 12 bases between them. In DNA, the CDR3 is TGTGCCAGCAGCGGCTCGGCGGGCTATGGCTACACCTTC. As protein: CASSGSAGYGYTF.

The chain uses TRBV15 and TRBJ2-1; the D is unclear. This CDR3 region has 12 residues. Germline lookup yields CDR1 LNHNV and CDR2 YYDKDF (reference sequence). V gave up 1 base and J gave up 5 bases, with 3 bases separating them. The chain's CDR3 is CATSRADNEQFF. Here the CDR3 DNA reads TGTGCCACCAGCAGAGCCGACAATGAGCAGTTCTTC.

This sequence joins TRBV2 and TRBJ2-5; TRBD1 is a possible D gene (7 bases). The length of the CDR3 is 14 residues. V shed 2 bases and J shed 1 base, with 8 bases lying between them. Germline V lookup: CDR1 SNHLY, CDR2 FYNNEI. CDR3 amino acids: CASSEQGGQETQYF. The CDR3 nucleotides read TGTGCCAGCAGTGAACAGGGGGGCCAAGAGACCCAGTACTTC.

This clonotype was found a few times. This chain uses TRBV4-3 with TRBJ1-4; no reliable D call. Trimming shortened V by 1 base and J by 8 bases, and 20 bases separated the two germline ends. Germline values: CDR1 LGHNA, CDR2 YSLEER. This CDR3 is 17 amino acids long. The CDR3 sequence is CASSQGPGGQPGEKLFF. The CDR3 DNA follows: TGCGCCAGCAGCCAAGGGCCCGGTGGGCAGCCCGGGGAAAAACTGTTTTTT.

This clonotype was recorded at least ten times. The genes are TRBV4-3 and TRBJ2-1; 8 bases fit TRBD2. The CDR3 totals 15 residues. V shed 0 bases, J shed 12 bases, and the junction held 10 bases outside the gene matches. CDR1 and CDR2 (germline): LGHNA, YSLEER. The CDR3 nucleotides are TGCGCCAGCAGCCAAGAACGCGGGACTAGAACTCGGCAGTTCTTC. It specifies CASSQERGTRTRQFF.

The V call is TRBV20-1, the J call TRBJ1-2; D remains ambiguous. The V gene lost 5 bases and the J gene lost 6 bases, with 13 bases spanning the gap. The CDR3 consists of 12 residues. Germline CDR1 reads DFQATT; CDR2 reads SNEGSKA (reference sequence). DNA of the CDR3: TGCAGTGCTTGGAGGACGTGGGATGGCTACACCTTC. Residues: CSAWRTWDGYTF.